The rows below give T cell receptor beta chains drawn from one sample of a study of shared clonotypes between healthy human individuals. TCRdb keeps only in-frame clones here, not all; method: immunoSEQ multiplex PCR. The sample has 470,000 or so clones, more than 65% seen once. The sequencing input was PBMCs. The receptor set was obtained from a woman aged 40 to 50 in good health. Some clones in this sample may be carry-over from other donors' samples. Both conserved end residues are part of each CDR3. A D gene is named only where the DNA matches it firmly. Clone size is shown for a subset of rows, as once, few, many or a class of expanded clone.

D gene,J gene,V gene,clone size,CDR3 DNA,CDR3 protein
NA,TRBJ2-2,TRBV18,NA,TGTGCCAGCTCACCACGACAGTTACACACCGGGGAGCTGTTTTTT,CASSPRQLHTGELFF
NA,TRBJ1-2,TRBV19,NA,TGTGCCAGTAGTATAGATCAGACAGACTATGGCTACACCTTC,CASSIDQTDYGYTF
NA,TRBJ1-2,TRBV18,NA,TGTGCCAGCTCACCATATAAACAGGGATATGGCTACACCTTC,CASSPYKQGYGYTF
NA,TRBJ2-5,TRBV5-6,NA,TGTGCCAGCAGCGCTCCCCAAGAGACCCAGTACTTC,CASSAPQETQYF
TRBD1,TRBJ2-7,TRBV7-2,NA,TGTGCCAGCAGCTTAGAGGGGGCCACGACCTACGAGCAGTACTTC,CASSLEGATTYEQYF
TRBD1,TRBJ1-4,TRBV14,NA,TGTGCCAGCACCAGGGGGCCTAATGAAAAACTGTTTTTT,CASTRGPNEKLFF
NA,TRBJ1-2,TRBV19,many,TGTGCCAGTAGTCCCAATCGACAGGTCTATGGCTACACCTTC,CASSPNRQVYGYTF
NA,TRBJ1-1,TRBV4-3,NA,TGCGCCAGCAGCCACAAATCGCCGACAGACTTGGCCGGGGACCCTGAAGCTTTCTTT,CASSHKSPTDLAGDPEAFF
TRBD2,TRBJ2-6,TRBV28,once,TGTGCCTCGGGACTAGCGGGAGTGATTGGGGCCAACGTCCTGACTTTC,CASGLAGVIGANVLTF
NA,TRBJ1-1,TRBV7-6,once,TGTGCCAGCAAAAGAACAGGAGCCACTGAAGCTTTCTTT,CASKRTGATEAFF
NA,TRBJ2-7,TRBV30,many,TGTGCCTGGAGTGTACTGGGGGACTACGAGCAGTACTTC,CAWSVLGDYEQYF
NA,TRBJ1-1,TRBV7-8,NA,TGTGCCAGCACCTTGCGGGCGAACACTGAAGCTTTCTTT,CASTLRANTEAFF
TRBD1,TRBJ1-4,TRBV18,NA,TGTGCCAGCTCACCAGAGACAGGGGTAGAAAAACTGTTTTTT,CASSPETGVEKLFF
NA,TRBJ2-1,TRBV19,NA,TGTGCCAGTAGTAGGCAGGGAAGGGATGAGCAGTTCTTC,CASSRQGRDEQFF
TRBD1,TRBJ1-5,TRBV7-2,NA,TGTGCCAGCAGCTTAGATGGGACAGTTAATCAGCCCCAGCATTTT,CASSLDGTVNQPQHF
NA,TRBJ2-7,TRBV6-5,NA,TGTGCCAGCAGTTGGGATGTCGTTTCCCACGAGCAGTACTTC,CASSWDVVSHEQYF